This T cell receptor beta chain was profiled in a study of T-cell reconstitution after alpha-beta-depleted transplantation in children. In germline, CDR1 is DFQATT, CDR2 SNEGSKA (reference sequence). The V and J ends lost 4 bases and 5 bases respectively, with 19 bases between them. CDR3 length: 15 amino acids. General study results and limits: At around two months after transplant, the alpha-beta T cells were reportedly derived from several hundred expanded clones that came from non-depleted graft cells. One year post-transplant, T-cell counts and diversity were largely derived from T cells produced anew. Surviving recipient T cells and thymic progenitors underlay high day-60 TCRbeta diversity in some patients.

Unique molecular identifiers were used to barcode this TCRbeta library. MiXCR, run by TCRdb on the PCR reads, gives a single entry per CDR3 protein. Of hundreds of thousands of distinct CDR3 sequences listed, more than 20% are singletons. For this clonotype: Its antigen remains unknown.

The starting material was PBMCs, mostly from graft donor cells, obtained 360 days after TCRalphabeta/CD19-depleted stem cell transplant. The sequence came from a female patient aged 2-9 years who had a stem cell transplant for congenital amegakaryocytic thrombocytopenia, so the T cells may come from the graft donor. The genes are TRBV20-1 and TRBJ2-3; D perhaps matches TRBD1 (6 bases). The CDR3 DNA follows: TGCAGTGCTATGATTCAACAGGGAATTCAAGATACGCAGTATTTT. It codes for CSAMIQQGIQDTQYF.